The source of this T cell receptor (beta chain) is a study of cytomegalovirus exposure and HLA in healthy donors. General observations from the study: Among donors in an Asian-associated ancestry cluster, a later analysis reportedly found fewer N-insertions than the roughly 680-donor mean. An apparent linkage of common viral pathogens to several of the most significant clusters emerged in a later analysis. In an earlier analysis, in 620 or so donors, most V segments appeared productive either ~87% or ~30% of the time.

PCR involved 60 Vbeta and 13 Jbeta primers. In the original processing: Later, 75 million to 100 million unique TCR beta chains were counted in an analysis, and about 10 million of them were shared. Sequencing used immunoSEQ multiplex PCR; TCRdb keeps in-frame clones, though not all of them. V, J and clone size were drawn from that table, and D and trimming were deduced from the DNA. Among 200,000 or so clones listed, approximately 80% were seen once. This clone was counted between two and nine times. Antigen: not known. The CDR3 runs to 14 residues. Trimming removed 6 bases at V and 3 bases at J, with 12 bases between. Germline values: CDR1 MNHNY, CDR2 SVGAGI (reference sequence).

Sequenced input: PBMCs. The chain has TRBV6-6 and TRBJ2-1; D possibly corresponds to TRBD1 (6 bases). This receptor was identified in a man between 25 and 39 years old in good health and CMV-seronegative. CDR3 nucleotide sequence: TGTGCCAGCAGCCTACAGGGTCTCTACAATGAGCAGTTCTTC. It is translated as CASSLQGLYNEQFF.